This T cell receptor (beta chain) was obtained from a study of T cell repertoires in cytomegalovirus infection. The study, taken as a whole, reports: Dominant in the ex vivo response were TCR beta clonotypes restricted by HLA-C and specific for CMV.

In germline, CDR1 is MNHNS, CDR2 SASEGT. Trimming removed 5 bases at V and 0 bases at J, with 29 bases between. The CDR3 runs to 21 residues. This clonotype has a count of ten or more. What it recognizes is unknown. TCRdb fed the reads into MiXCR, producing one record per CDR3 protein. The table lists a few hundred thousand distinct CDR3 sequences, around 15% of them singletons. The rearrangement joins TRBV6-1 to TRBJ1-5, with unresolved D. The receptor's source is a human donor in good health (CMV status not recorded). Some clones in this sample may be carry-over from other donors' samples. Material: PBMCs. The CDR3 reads CASSKIGSMVDLTYSNQPQHF. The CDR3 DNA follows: TGTGCCAGCAGTAAAATTGGCTCCATGGTTGACCTGACTTATAGCAATCAGCCCCAGCATTTT.